Each of the 3 T cell receptor beta chains below was sequenced from the same sample in a study of blood T cell repertoires in COVID-19 (dated by TCRdb to the early 2020s). The library came from the immunoSEQ multiplex PCR assay. This immuneACCESS table, as held by TCRdb, lists in-frame sequences with V and J called but not all clones. Of the missing ones, under half trace to an unresolved V gene in checked studies; the others have no known cause. Within this sample are 200,000 to 300,000 clones, with 65% to 85% of them counted one time only. The top ten clones comprise less than 2% of the sample. The sample taken for sequencing was peripheral blood. All receptors come from a woman aged 40 to 49 who had recovered from COVID-19.

The sample holds a few counts of this clone. The V and J genes are TRBV4-1 and TRBJ1-6; the D gene is possibly TRBD1 (5 bases). The germline V gene encodes CDR1 MGHRA and CDR2 YSYEKL. Trimming took off 6 bases at V and 7 bases at J, with 10 bases between the two ends. This CDR3 is 13 amino acids long. The CDR3 protein is CASSAGMNSPLHF. The CDR3 nucleotides are TGCGCCAGCAGTGCAGGGATGAATTCACCCCTCCACTTT.

A single count supports this clone. The chain has TRBV4-1 and TRBJ1-4; no definite D call. The ends were cut back, 3 bases at V and 0 bases at J, with 11 bases in the middle. The CDR3 extends over 16 amino acids. CDR1 is MGHRA, CDR2 YSYEKL, per germline. Here the CDR3 reads CASSHRWTATNEKLFF. As DNA, the CDR3 is TGCGCCAGCAGCCATAGATGGACTGCAACTAATGAAAAACTGTTTTTT.

This clone was counted only a few times. This chain joins TRBV19 and TRBJ1-1, with D possibly matching TRBD1 (5 bases). Germline V gene data show CDR1 as LNHDA and CDR2 as SQIVND (reference sequence). The CDR3 extends over 14 amino acids. V lost 6 bases and J 4 bases, leaving 15 bases between the germline ends. This chain's CDR3 is CASSPQAASTEAFF. The CDR3 nucleotides are TGTGCCAGTAGCCCACAGGCGGCGTCCACTGAAGCTTTCTTT.